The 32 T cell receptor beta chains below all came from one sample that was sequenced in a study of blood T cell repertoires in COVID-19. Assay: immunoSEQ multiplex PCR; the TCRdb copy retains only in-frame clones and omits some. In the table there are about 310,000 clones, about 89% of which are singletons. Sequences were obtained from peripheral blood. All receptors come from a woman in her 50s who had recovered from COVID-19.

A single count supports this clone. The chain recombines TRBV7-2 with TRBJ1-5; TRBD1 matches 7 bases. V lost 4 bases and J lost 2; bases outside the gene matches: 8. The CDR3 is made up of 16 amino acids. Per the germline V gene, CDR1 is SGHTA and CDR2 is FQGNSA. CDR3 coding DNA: TGTGCCAGCAGCTCCCAGACAGGGACTCGCAATCAGCCCCAGCATTTT. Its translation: CASSSQTGTRNQPQHF.

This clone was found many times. CDR3 DNA: TGTGCCAGCAGCTTAAGGGGGTTGAATGGCTACACCTTC. Translating it yields CASSLRGLNGYTF. The chain links TRBV5-4 to TRBJ1-2; D possibly corresponds to TRBD1 (6 bases). There are 13 residues in the CDR3. Germline loops: CDR1 SGHNT, CDR2 YYREEE (reference sequence). The ends were cut back, 2 bases at V and 6 bases at J, with 11 bases in the middle.

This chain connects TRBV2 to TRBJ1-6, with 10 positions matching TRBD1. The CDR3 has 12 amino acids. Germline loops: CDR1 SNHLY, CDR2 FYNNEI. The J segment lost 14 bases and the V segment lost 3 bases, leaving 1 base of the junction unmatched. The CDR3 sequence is CASSEDRGTLHF. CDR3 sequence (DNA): TGTGCCAGCAGTGAGGACAGGGGGACCCTCCACTTT.

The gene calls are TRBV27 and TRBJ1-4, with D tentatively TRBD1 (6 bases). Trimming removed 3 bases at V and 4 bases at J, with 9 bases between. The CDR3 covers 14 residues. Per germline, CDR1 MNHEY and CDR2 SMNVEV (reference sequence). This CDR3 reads CASSFQGNNEKLFF. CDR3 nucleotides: TGTGCCAGCAGTTTCCAGGGGAATAATGAAAAACTGTTTTTT.

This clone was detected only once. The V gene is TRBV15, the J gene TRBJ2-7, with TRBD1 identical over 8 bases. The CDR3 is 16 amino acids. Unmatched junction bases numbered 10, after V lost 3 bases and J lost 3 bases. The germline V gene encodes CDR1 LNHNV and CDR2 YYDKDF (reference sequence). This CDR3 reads CATSSEFQGALYEQYF. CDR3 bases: TGTGCCACCAGCAGTGAATTCCAGGGGGCTCTCTACGAGCAGTACTTC.

In DNA form, the CDR3 reads TGTGCCTGGAAGCCTGGGGGGTACGAGCAGTACTTC. Translated: CAWKPGGYEQYF. The chain has TRBV30 and TRBJ2-7; tentative D call: TRBD2 (6 bases). This CDR3 spans 12 amino acids. V was pared by 4 bases and J by 4 bases, with 11 bases between. Germline V CDR1 and CDR2: GTSNPN, SVGIG (reference sequence).

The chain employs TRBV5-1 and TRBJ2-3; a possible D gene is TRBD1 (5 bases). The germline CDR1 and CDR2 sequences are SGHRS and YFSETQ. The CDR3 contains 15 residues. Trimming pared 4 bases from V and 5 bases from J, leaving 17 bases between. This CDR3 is CASSPGPLKVDTQYF. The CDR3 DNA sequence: TGCGCCAGCAGCCCAGGGCCCCTGAAGGTAGATACGCAGTATTTT.

The CDR3 region is CASSLSGDGTEAFF. DNA for the CDR3: TGTGCCAGCAGCTTGTCCGGGGATGGCACTGAAGCTTTCTTT. The J gene is TRBJ1-1, the V gene TRBV5-6; no definite D call. This CDR3 is 14 amino acids long. The germline CDR1 and CDR2 sequences are SGHDT and YYEEEE. Trimming shortened V by 1 base and J by 4 bases, and 11 bases separated the two germline ends.

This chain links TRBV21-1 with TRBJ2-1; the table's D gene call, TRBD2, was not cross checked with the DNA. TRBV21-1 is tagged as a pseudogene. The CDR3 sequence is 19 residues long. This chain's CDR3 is CASSKEKGASGGFKDEQFF. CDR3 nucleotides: TGTGCCAGCAGCAAAGAGAAGGGGGCCAGCGGGGGATTTAAAGATGAGCAGTTCTTC.

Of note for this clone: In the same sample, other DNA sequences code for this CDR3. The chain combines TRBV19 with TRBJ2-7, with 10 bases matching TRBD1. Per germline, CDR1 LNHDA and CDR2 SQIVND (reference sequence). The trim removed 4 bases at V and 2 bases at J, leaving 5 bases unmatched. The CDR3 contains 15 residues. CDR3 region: CASSSPGQGAYEQYF. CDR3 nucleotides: TGTGCCAGTAGTAGCCCCGGACAGGGGGCCTACGAGCAGTACTTC.

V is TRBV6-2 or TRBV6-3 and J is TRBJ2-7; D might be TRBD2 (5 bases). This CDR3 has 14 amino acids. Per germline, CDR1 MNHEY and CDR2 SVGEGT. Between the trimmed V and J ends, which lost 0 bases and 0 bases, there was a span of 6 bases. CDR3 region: CASSYSEGSYEQYF. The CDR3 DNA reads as TGTGCCAGCAGTTACTCAGAGGGCTCCTACGAGCAGTACTTC.

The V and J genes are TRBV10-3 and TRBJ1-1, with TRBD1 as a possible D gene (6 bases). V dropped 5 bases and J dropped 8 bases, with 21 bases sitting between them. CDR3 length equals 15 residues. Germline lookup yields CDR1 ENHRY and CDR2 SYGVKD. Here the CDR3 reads CAISIRHSTRGEAFF. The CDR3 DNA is TGTGCCATCAGTATACGACATAGCACCAGGGGAGAAGCTTTCTTT.

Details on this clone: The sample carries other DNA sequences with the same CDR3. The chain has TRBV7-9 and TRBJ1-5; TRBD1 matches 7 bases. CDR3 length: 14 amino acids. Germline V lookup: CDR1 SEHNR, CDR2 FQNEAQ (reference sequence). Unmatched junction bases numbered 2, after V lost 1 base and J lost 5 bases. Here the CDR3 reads CASSLGQGDQPQHF. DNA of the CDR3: TGTGCCAGCAGCTTAGGGCAGGGGGATCAGCCCCAGCATTTT.

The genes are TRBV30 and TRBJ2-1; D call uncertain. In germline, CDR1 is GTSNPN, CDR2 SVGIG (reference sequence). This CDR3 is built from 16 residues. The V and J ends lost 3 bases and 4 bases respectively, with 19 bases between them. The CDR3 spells CAWSPPRSTRYNEQFF. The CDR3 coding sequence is TGTGCCTGGAGCCCTCCCCGCTCTACTCGGTACAATGAGCAGTTCTTC.

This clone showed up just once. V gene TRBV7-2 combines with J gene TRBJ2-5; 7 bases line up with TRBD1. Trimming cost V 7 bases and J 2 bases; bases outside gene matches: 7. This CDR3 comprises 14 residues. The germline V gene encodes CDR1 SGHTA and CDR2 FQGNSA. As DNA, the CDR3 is TGTGCCAGCATAGAGACAGGGTGGCAAGAGACCCAGTACTTC. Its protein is CASIETGWQETQYF.

In DNA, the CDR3 is TGTGCCAGCAGCCAGAGACAGGGGTTTCGCAATGAGCAGTTCTTC. It encodes CASSQRQGFRNEQFF. The gene calls are TRBV6-2 or TRBV6-3 and TRBJ2-1; TRBD1 matches 8 bases. From germline, CDR1 is MNHEY and CDR2 SVGEGT. The CDR3 has 15 residues. With 6 bases clipped from V and 6 bases from J, the junction kept 10 bases outside the gene matches.

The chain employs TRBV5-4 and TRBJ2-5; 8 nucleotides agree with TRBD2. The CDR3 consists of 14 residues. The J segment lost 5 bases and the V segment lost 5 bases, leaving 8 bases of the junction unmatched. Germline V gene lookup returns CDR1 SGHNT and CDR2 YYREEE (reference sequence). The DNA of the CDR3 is TGTGCCAGCAGAAGCGGGGGAGGGGTGGAGACCCAGTACTTC. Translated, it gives CASRSGGGVETQYF. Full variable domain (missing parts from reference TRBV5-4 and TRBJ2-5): ETGVTQSPTHLIKTRGQQVTLRCSSQSGHNTVSWYQQALGQGPQFIFQYYREEENGRGNFPPRFSGLQFPNYSSELNVNALELDDSALYLCASRSGGGVETQYFGPGTRLLVL.

The CDR3 nucleotides read TGTGCCATCAGGCCGGGACAGGGAACTGAGACCCAGTACTTC. Residues: CAIRPGQGTETQYF. J is TRBJ2-5 and V is TRBV10-3; 9 positions match TRBD1. Germline V gene data show CDR1 as ENHRY and CDR2 as SYGVKD. The CDR3 runs 14 residues. After removal of 6 bases from V and 5 bases from J, the junction contained 7 bases not matched to a gene.

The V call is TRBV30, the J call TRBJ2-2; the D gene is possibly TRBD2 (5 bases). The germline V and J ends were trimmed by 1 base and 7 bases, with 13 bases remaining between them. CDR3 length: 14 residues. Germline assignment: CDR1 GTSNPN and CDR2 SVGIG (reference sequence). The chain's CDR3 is CAWSAVVRDGELFF. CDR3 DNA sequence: TGTGCCTGGAGTGCAGTCGTTCGGGACGGGGAGCTGTTTTTT.

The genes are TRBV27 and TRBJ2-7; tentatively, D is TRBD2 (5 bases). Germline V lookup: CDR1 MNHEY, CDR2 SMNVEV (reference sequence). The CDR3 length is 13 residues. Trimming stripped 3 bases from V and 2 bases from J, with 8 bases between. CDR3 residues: CASSFTLAYEQYF. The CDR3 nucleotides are TGTGCCAGCAGTTTTACACTAGCCTACGAGCAGTACTTC.

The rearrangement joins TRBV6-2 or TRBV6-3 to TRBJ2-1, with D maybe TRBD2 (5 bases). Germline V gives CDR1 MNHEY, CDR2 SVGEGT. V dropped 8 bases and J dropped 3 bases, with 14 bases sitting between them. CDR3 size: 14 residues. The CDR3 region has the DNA TGTGCCAGCGGCCCCGGACTGAACTACAATGAGCAGTTCTTC. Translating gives CASGPGLNYNEQFF.

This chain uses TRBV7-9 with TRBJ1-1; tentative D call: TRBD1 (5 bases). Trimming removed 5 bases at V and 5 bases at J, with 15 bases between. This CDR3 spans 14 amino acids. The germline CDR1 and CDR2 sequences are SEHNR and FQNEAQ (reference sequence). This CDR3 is CASSTGPGGTEAFF. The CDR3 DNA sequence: TGTGCCAGCAGCACCGGTCCGGGGGGGACTGAAGCTTTCTTT.

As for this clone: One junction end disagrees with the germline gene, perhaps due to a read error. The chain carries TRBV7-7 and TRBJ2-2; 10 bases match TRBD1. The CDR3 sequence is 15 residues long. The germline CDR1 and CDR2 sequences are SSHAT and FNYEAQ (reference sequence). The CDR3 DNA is TGTGCTAGCAGCCGAGGGACAGGGGACACCGGGGAGCTGTTTTTT. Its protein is CASSRGTGDTGELFF. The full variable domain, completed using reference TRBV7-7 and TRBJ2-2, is GAGVSQSPRYKVTKRGQDVTLRCDPISSHATLYWYQQALGQGPEFLTYFNYEAQPDKSGLPSDRFSAERPEGSISTLTIQRTEQRDSAMYRCASSRGTGDTGELFFGEGSRLTVL.

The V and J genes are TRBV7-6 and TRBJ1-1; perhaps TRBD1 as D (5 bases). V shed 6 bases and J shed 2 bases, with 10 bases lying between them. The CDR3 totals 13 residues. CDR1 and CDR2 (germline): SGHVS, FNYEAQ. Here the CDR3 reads CASSTDRNTEAFF. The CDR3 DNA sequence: TGTGCCAGCAGTACAGACAGAAACACTGAAGCTTTCTTT.

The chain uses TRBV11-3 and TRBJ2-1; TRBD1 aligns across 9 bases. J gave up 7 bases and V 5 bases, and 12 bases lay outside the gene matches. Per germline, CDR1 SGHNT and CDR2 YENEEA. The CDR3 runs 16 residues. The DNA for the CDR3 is TGTGCCAGCAGCCAAAGAAGGACAGGGGCGGCAAATGAGCAGTTCTTC. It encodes CASSQRRTGAANEQFF.

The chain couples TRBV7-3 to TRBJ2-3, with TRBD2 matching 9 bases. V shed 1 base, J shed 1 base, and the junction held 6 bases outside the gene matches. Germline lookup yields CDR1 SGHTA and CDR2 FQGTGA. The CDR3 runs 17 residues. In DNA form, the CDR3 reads TGTGCCAGCAGCTTAATTCCCGCGGGAGGGGGCACAGATACGCAGTATTTT. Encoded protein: CASSLIPAGGGTDTQYF. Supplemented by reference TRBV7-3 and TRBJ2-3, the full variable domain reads GAGVSQTPSNKVTEKGKYVELRCDPISGHTALYWYRQSLGQGPEFLIYFQGTGAADDSGLPNDRFFAVRPEGSVSTLKIQRTERGDSAVYLCASSLIPAGGGTDTQYFGPGTRLTVL.

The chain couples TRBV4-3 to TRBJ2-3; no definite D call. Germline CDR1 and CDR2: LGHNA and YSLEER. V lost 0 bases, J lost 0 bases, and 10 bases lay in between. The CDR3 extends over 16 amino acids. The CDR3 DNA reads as TGCGCCAGCAGCCAAGAATGGCGGCCTAGCACAGATACGCAGTATTTT. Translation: CASSQEWRPSTDTQYF.

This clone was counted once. In DNA form, the CDR3 reads TGTGCCAGCAGCTCTACAGGGCGACTCAGCTACGAGCAGTACTTC. Its translation: CASSSTGRLSYEQYF. The chain employs TRBV5-6 and TRBJ2-7; weak D call: TRBD1 (6 bases). This CDR3 contains 15 residues. Trimming removed 3 bases from V and 3 bases from J, with 16 bases in between. CDR1 SGHDT and CDR2 YYEEEE come from the germline V gene. Full variable domain (rest looked up from reference TRBV5-6 and TRBJ2-7): DAGVTQSPTHLIKTRGQQVTLRCSPKSGHDTVSWYQQALGQGPQFIFQYYEEEERQRGNFPDRFSGHQFPNYSSELNVNALLLGDSALYLCASSSTGRLSYEQYFGPGTRLTVT.

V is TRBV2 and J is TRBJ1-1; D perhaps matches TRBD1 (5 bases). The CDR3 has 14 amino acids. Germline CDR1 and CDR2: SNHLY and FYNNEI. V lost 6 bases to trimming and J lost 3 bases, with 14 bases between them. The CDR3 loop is CASSREGEDTEAFF. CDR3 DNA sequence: TGTGCCAGCAGCCGAGAAGGGGAGGACACTGAAGCTTTCTTT. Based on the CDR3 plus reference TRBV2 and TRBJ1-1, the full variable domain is EPEVTQTPSHQVTQMGQEVILRCVPISNHLYFYWYRQILGQKVEFLVSFYNNEISEKSEIFDDQFSVERPDGSNFTLKIRSTKLEDSAMYFCASSREGEDTEAFFGQGTRLTVV.

This chain's CDR3 is CASSRGLTGELFF. The CDR3 DNA reads as TGTGCCAGCAGCCGAGGACTAACCGGGGAGCTGTTTTTT. The chain couples TRBV12-3 or TRBV12-4 to TRBJ2-2; a possible D gene is TRBD2 (6 bases). With 6 bases removed from V and 5 bases from J, the gap between germline ends came to 10 bases. There are 13 residues in the CDR3.

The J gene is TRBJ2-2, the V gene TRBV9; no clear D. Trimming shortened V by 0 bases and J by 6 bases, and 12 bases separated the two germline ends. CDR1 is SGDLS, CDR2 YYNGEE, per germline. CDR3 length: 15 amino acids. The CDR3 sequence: CASSVGHKMAGELFF. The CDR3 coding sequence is TGTGCCAGCAGCGTAGGTCACAAGATGGCCGGGGAGCTGTTTTTT.

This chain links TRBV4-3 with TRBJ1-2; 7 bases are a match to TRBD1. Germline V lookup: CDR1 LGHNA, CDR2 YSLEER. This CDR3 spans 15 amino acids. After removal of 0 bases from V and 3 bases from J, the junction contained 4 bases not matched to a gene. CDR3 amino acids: CASSQDGQGDYGYTF. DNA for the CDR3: TGCGCCAGCAGCCAAGACGGCCAGGGGGACTATGGCTACACCTTC.